This T cell receptor beta chain originates from a study of neoadjuvant anti-PD-1 for oral cavity cancer. The overall study: Around day 43, patients without progression received a fourth nivolumab dose before surgery.

Germline CDR1 SGHRS, CDR2 YFSETQ. This CDR3 region has 18 residues. Germline trimming cut 3 bases from V and 0 bases from J; bases unmatched to any gene: 3. Patients were newly diagnosed with stage II-IVA oral cavity squamous cell carcinoma without prior systemic or radiation treatment. General observations from the study: Higher pretreatment Treg/Th17 ratios tracked higher pretreatment blood clonality. Post-nivolumab, blood T cell clonality was significantly elevated in non-responders.

Sequencing used immunoSEQ multiplex PCR; TCRdb keeps in-frame clones, though not all of them. The sample shows roughly 67,000 clones, around four fifths of them seen only once. Points on this clone: What it recognizes is unknown.

V is TRBV5-1 and J is TRBJ2-2; 15 nucleotides line up with TRBD2. Source: PBMCs, taken before nivolumab (anti-PD-1) treatment. This sequence was found in a person aged 40 to 85 with oral cavity squamous cell carcinoma. The CDR3 protein is CASSSGLAGGANTGELFF. CDR3 DNA sequence: TGCGCCAGCAGCTCGGGACTAGCGGGGGGCGCGAACACCGGGGAGCTGTTTTTT. Looking up the rest from reference TRBV5-1 and TRBJ2-2 gives the full variable domain: KAGVTQTPRYLIKTRGQQVTLSCSPISGHRSVSWYQQTPGQGLQFLFEYFSETQRNKGNFPGRFSGRQFSNSRSEMNVSTLELGDSALYLCASSSGLAGGANTGELFFGEGSRLTVL.